The rows below give T cell receptor beta chains drawn from one sample of a study of blood T cell repertoires in COVID-19. The data were produced by immunoSEQ multiplex PCR, yet TCRdb's version contains in-frame clones alone and is incomplete. The table records over 80,000 clones, 70% to 90% of them present only once. Sequenced material: peripheral blood. These receptors all come from a human donor in a cohort sampled during active COVID-19. The CDR3 runs from the conserved cysteine through the conserved F or W. A D gene is named only where the DNA matches it firmly. Clone size is shown for a subset of rows, as once, few, many or a class of expanded clone.

cdr3_length,j_call,clone_size,v_call,d_call,cdr3_aa,cdr3_nt
15,TRBJ1-2,NA,TRBV4-1,TRBD1,CASSQRTGGDYGYTF,TGCGCCAGCAGCCAACGGACAGGAGGGGACTATGGCTACACCTTC
14,TRBJ2-7,NA,TRBV6-1,NA,CASSEGGQVSEQYF,TGTGCCAGCAGTGAGGGAGGACAGGTCTCCGAGCAGTACTTC
15,TRBJ1-4,once,TRBV6-1,TRBD1,CASSERTGGREKLFF,TGTGCCAGCAGTGAACGGACAGGGGGCCGGGAAAAACTGTTTTTT
15,TRBJ1-1,NA,TRBV6-6,TRBD1,CASTRGTGLNTEAFF,TGTGCCAGCACCCGAGGGACAGGCTTGAACACTGAAGCTTTCTTT
16,TRBJ2-1,NA,TRBV10-3,TRBD2,CAISETSGSGYNEQFF,TGTGCCATCAGTGAGACTAGCGGGAGTGGTTACAATGAGCAGTTCTTC
13,TRBJ2-5,NA,TRBV5-4,NA,CASSLKGEETQYF,TGTGCCAGCAGCTTGAAAGGGGAAGAGACCCAGTACTTC
14,TRBJ2-7,NA,TRBV25-1,NA,CASPQSGLPYEQYF,TGTGCCAGCCCACAGTCGGGACTTCCCTACGAGCAGTACTTC
19,TRBJ2-2,few,TRBV4-1,TRBD1,CASSQDLASWDRGTGELFF,TGCGCCAGCAGCCAAGATTTGGCTTCGTGGGACAGGGGCACCGGGGAGCTGTTTTTT
17,TRBJ2-5,NA,TRBV3-1/TRBV3-2,TRBD2,CASSQDRSLAGRETQYF,TGTGCCAGCAGCCAAGATAGATCGCTAGCGGGAAGGGAGACCCAGTACTTC
16,TRBJ2-7,NA,TRBV29-1,NA,CSVEDPSGHQPYEQYF,TGCAGCGTTGAAGATCCTTCTGGGCATCAACCCTACGAGCAGTACTTC
16,TRBJ2-5,NA,TRBV21-1,NA,CASKGTGAILQETQYF,TGTGCCAGCAAGGGGACAGGGGCCATACTCCAAGAGACCCAGTACTTC
15,TRBJ2-7,NA,TRBV29-1,TRBD2,CSVEKRLAGVGEQYF,TGCAGCGTTGAAAAGAGACTAGCGGGAGTGGGGGAGCAGTACTTC
13,TRBJ1-2,NA,TRBV18,NA,CASSPQDRFGYTF,TGTGCCAGCTCACCTCAAGACAGGTTTGGCTACACCTTC
12,TRBJ1-2,NA,TRBV6-1,NA,CASSDAGQGYTF,TGTGCCAGCAGTGATGCAGGGCAGGGCTACACCTTC
16,TRBJ1-1,NA,TRBV19,NA,CASSSSGNRGSTEAFF,TGTGCCAGTAGTTCCAGCGGGAATCGGGGAAGTACTGAAGCTTTCTTT
17,TRBJ2-7,NA,TRBV5-1,NA,CASSLGGAGQLTTEQYF,TGCGCCAGCAGCTTAGGGGGGGCAGGACAGCTTACGACCGAGCAGTACTTC
14,TRBJ1-6,NA,TRBV27,NA,CASSLGQGYSPLHF,TGTGCCAGCAGTTTAGGGCAGGGCTATTCACCCCTCCACTTT
12,TRBJ2-3,NA,TRBV10-3,NA,CAISESANTQYF,TGTGCCATCAGTGAGTCTGCTAATACGCAGTATTTT
14,TRBJ2-7,NA,TRBV6-6,TRBD2,CASGLSGRANEQYF,TGTGCCAGCGGCCTTAGCGGGAGGGCTAACGAGCAGTACTTC
10,TRBJ2-7,NA,TRBV21-1,NA,CASPLYEQYF,TGTGCCAGCCCACTCTACGAGCAGTACTTC
14,TRBJ1-2,NA,TRBV28,NA,CASSSMSDWNGYTF,TGTGCCAGCAGTTCGATGTCGGACTGGAATGGCTACACCTTC
15,TRBJ1-4,NA,TRBV5-1,TRBD1,CASSREGQGGEKLFF,TGCGCCAGCAGCCGGGAGGGACAGGGAGGTGAAAAACTGTTTTTT
16,TRBJ1-2,NA,TRBV19,NA,CASSTAASHARDGYTF,TGTGCCAGTAGTACTGCGGCATCACACGCCCGAGATGGCTACACCTTC
14,TRBJ1-1,NA,TRBV21-1,NA,CASTTGREGAEAFF,TGTGCCAGCACCACAGGGAGGGAAGGGGCTGAAGCTTTCTTT
13,TRBJ1-1,NA,TRBV11-2,NA,CASSLSMNTEAFF,TGTGCCAGCAGCTTATCCATGAACACTGAAGCTTTCTTT
15,TRBJ1-5,NA,TRBV19,NA,CASSIGSGGNQPQHF,TGTGCCAGTAGTATAGGGTCGGGGGGCAATCAGCCCCAGCATTTT
15,TRBJ2-3,NA,TRBV29-1,NA,CSDSQGPGVTDTQYF,TGCAGCGATTCGCAAGGGCCCGGGGTTACAGATACGCAGTATTTT
16,TRBJ2-1,NA,TRBV7-9,TRBD2,CASSEGTSGIYNEQFF,TGTGCCAGCAGCGAGGGGACTAGCGGGATCTACAATGAGCAGTTCTTC
14,TRBJ1-3,NA,TRBV19,NA,CASSLTSSGNTIYF,TGTGCCAGTAGCCTTACCAGCTCTGGAAACACCATATATTTT
16,TRBJ2-2,NA,TRBV29-1,TRBD2,CSARGTSGIHTGELFF,TGCAGCGCTCGCGGGACTAGCGGGATACACACCGGGGAGCTGTTTTTT
14,TRBJ2-3,NA,TRBV3-1/TRBV3-2,TRBD2,CASSQGLAADTQYF,TGTGCCAGCAGCCAAGGACTAGCGGCCGATACGCAGTATTTT
14,TRBJ1-1,NA,TRBV9,NA,CASSAGQGGTEAFF,TGTGCCAGCAGCGCCGGCCAGGGAGGTACTGAAGCTTTCTTT
16,TRBJ2-1,NA,TRBV6-6,TRBD2,CASSYGPGGVGSQQFF,TGTGCCAGCAGTTACGGGCCGGGGGGGGTAGGATCACAGCAGTTCTTC
14,TRBJ2-7,NA,TRBV5-1,NA,CATRSYEWSYEQYF,TGCGCCACCAGGTCTTACGAGTGGTCCTACGAGCAGTACTTC
16,TRBJ2-1,NA,TRBV7-9,TRBD1,CASSSRDRDIYNEQFF,TGTGCCAGCAGCTCCAGGGACAGGGACATTTACAATGAGCAGTTCTTC